The sample holds a few counts of the clone carrying this T cell receptor beta chain. The antigen is not known. The treatment: approximately 9-day PBMC culture with coronavirus spike peptide pools or control peptides (ViraFEST assay). Positive PCR tests were logged from March through December 2020, ahead of US Alpha, Beta and Delta variants. Culture proceeded for approximately 11 days, and CD4+ T cells were then isolated by negative selection. The data belong to a study of vaccination and CD4 T cells after COVID-19. Overall study: Post-COVID draws followed diagnosis by a median around 92 days (range 35 to 161). Cells were stimulated with overlapping spike peptide pools from SARS-CoV-2, HCoV-NL63, HCoV-OC43 and HCoV-229E.

CDR1 and CDR2 (germline): SGHTA, FQGNSA. V shed 3 bases and J shed 3 bases, with 11 bases lying between them. The length of the CDR3 is 14 residues. Sequenced with the Oncomine TCR Beta short-read assay was DNA taken from cultured CD4+ T cells. MiXCR, applied by TCRdb to the PCR reads, yields one record per CDR3 protein. This table has 15,000 to 19,000 distinct CDR3 sequences, roughly 58% appearing once. The chain carries TRBV7-2 and TRBJ1-2, with a weak D call TRBD1 (5 bases). The receptor was derived from a human donor who had recovered from COVID-19. Material for sequencing was CD4+ T cells from blood, cultured in vitro. The CDR3 coding sequence is TGTGCCAGCAGCTTCGGACCAGGGTACTATGGCTACACCTTC. Its protein product is CASSFGPGYYGYTF.